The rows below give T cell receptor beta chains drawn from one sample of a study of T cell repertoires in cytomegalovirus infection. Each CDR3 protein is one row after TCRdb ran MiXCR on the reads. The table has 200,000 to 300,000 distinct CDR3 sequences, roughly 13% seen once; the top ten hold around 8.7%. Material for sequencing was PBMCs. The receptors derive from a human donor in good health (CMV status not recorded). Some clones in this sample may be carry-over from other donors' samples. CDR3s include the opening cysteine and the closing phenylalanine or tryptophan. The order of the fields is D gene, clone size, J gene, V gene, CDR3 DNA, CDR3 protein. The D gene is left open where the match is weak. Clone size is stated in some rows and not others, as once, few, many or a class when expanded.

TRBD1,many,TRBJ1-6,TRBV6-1,TGTGCCAGCAGATCAGGGGGCGCGTACCTTTCACCCCTCCACTTT,CASRSGGAYLSPLHF
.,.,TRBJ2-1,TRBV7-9,TGTGCCAGCAGCCCCGATAGCGGAGTGCAGTTCTTC,CASSPDSGVQFF
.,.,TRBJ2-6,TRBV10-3,TGTGCCATCAGTGTCCTAGGGGCCAACGTCCTGACTTTC,CAISVLGANVLTF
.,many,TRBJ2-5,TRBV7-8,TGTGCCAGCAGCTCGACAGTCCAAGAGACCCAGTACTTC,CASSSTVQETQYF
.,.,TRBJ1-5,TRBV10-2,TGCGCCAGCAGTAAGGGAAGCAATCAGCCCCAGCATTTT,CASSKGSNQPQHF
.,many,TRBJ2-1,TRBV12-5,TGTGCTAGTGGCCCTCTCGAGTTGGGACCGCGGCAGTTCTTC,CASGPLELGPRQFF
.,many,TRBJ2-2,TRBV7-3,TGTGCCAGCAGTCCTACCGGACTCACCGGGGAGCTGTTTTTT,CASSPTGLTGELFF
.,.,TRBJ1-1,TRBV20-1,TGCAGTGCTAGACAGTGGATGAACACTGAAGCTTTCTTT,CSARQWMNTEAFF
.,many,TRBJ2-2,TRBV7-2,TGTGCCAGCAGCTTAGTCGCGGGGAGTGCGAACACCGGGGAGCTGTTTTTT,CASSLVAGSANTGELFF
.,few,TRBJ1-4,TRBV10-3,TGTGCCATCAGTGAAGATGAAAAACTGTTTTTT,CAISEDEKLFF
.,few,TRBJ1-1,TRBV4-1,TGCGCCAGCAGCCAAGACGGACACCCAGGGACTGAAGCTTTCTTT,CASSQDGHPGTEAFF
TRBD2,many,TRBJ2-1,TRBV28,TGTGCCAGCAGCTTATTTGCGGGAGGGCCGAATGAGCAGTTCTTC,CASSLFAGGPNEQFF
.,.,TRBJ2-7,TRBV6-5,TGTGCCAGCAGTTACTCCGGGACGGATTTTTACGAGCAGTACTTC,CASSYSGTDFYEQYF
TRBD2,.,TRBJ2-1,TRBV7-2,TGTGCCAGCAGCGCCTCCGGGACTAAAAATGAGCAGTTCTTC,CASSASGTKNEQFF
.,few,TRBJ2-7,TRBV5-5,TGTGCCAGCAGCTTGGTCACCTACGAGCAGTACTTC,CASSLVTYEQYF
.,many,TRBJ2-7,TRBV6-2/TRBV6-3,TGTGCCAGCAGTTACAACGGCGAGCAGTACTTC,CASSYNGEQYF
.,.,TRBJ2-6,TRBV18,TGTGCCAGCTCACCACTCCCGTCTGGGGCCAACGTCCTGACTTTC,CASSPLPSGANVLTF
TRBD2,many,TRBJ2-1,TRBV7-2,TGTGCCAGCAGCTTAGGCGGGGGGTTACATGAGCAGTTCTTC,CASSLGGGLHEQFF
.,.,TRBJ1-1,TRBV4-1,TGTGCCAGCAGCCTCTCTGGAAGGATCGACAGCGACACTGAAGCTTTCTTT,CASSLSGRIDSDTEAFF
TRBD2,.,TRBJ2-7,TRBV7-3,TGTGCCAGCAGCCCCTTAGCGGGAGACGACGAGCAGTACTTC,CASSPLAGDDEQYF
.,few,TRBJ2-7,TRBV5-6,TGTGCCAGCAGCTTGAGCCCTAAGGTCGACGAGCAGTACTTC,CASSLSPKVDEQYF
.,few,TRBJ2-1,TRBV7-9,TGTGCCAGCAGCTCAGTAGAGTATGAGCAGTTCTTC,CASSSVEYEQFF
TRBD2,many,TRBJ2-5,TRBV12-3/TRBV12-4,TGTGCCAGCGGCAGACTAGCGGGAGACGAAGAGACCCAGTACTTC,CASGRLAGDEETQYF
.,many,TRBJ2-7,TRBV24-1,TGTGCCACCAGTGCGTGGCCGTCCTCGGGCGAGCAGTACTTC,CATSAWPSSGEQYF
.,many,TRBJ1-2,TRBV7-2,TGTGCCAGCAGCCCAAAAACGGGGGCAGTTTCTGGCTACACCTTC,CASSPKTGAVSGYTF
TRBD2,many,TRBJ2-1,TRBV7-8,TGTGCCAGCAGCCACGCGGGACTAGCGTATGAGCAGTTCTTC,CASSHAGLAYEQFF
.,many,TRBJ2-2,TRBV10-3,TGTGCCATCAGTGATGCAGGGGAGCTGTTTTTT,CAISDAGELFF
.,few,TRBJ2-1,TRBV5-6,TGTGCCAGCAGCTTGGGACTAGACGACAATGAGCAGTTCTTC,CASSLGLDDNEQFF
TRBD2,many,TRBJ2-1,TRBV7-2,TGTGCCAGCAGCTTAATACCCCCGGGACTAGCGGTTAACAATGAGCAGTTCTTC,CASSLIPPGLAVNNEQFF
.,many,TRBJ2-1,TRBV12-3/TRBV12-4,TGTGCCAGCAGTCCCGGGACACCTTCCTACAATGAGCAGTTCTTC,CASSPGTPSYNEQFF
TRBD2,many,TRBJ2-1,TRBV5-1,TGCGCCAGCAGCTCGCGGACTAGCGGGGGTGATGAGCAGTTCTTC,CASSSRTSGGDEQFF
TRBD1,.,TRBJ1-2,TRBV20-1,TGCAGTGCTAGATTTCAGCAGGGGGTTAGTGGCTACACCTTC,CSARFQQGVSGYTF
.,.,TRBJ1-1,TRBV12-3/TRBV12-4,TGTGCCAGCAGCCGGTCCACAGCTGAAGCTTTCTTT,CASSRSTAEAFF
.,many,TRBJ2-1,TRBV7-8,TGTGCCAGCAGCCAAGGGGGATACAATGAGCAGTTCTTC,CASSQGGYNEQFF
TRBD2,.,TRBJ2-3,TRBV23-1,TGCGCCAGCAGTCAAAACGGACTAGCGGGAGGGCCAGATACGCAGTATTTT,CASSQNGLAGGPDTQYF
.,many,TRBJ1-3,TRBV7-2,TGTGCCAGCAGCTTAGTCAGGGGAAACACCATATATTTT,CASSLVRGNTIYF
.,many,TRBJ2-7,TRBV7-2,TGTGCCAGCAGCTTATCCCGAGGGGTTTACGAGCAGTACTTC,CASSLSRGVYEQYF
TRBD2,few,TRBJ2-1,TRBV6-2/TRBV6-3,TGTGCCAGCAGTTACTCGACCAGCGGGGTAAGAAATGAGCAGTTCTTC,CASSYSTSGVRNEQFF
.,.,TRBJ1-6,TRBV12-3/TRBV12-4,TGTGCCAGCGCCTTACTCACCCTCCACTTT,CASALLTLHF
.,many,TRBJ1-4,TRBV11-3,TGTGCCAGCAGCCTGCCGGGAGGGAGACTGTTTTTT,CASSLPGGRLFF
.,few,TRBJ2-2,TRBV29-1,TGCAGCGGAAAGGGGGCGGGACGCACCGGGGAGCTGTTTTTT,CSGKGAGRTGELFF